The 11 T cell receptor beta chains below were found in one sample sequenced in a study of OX40 agonist ivuxolimab in advanced cancers. TCRdb's table, derived via immunoSEQ multiplex PCR, lists solely in-frame clones and lacks some. Of 55,000 to 70,000 clones listed, 80% are singletons. Sequences were derived from CD4+ or CD8+ T cells sorted from blood, sampled in a trial of the OX40 agonist ivuxolimab. All receptors derive from an adult with an advanced solid tumor such as melanoma, head and neck, liver or kidney cancer.

The V gene is TRBV5-1, the J gene TRBJ1-3; D remains unclear. Germline-derived CDR1 and CDR2 are SGHRS and YFSETQ. With 4 bases removed from V and 2 bases from J, the gap between germline ends came to 16 bases. This CDR3 comprises 16 residues. The CDR3 sequence is CASSPGLVGAGNTIYF. The CDR3 nucleotides read TGCGCCAGCAGCCCCGGCCTCGTAGGAGCTGGAAACACCATATATTTT.

Only one count was recorded for this clone. The V gene is TRBV6-1, the J gene TRBJ1-6; D not certain. Per the germline V gene, CDR1 is MNHNS and CDR2 is SASEGT. Trimming left V 6 bases short and J 12 bases short, with 21 bases between. The CDR3 contains 15 residues. The CDR3 protein is CASSKRPPASQPLHF. CDR3 bases: TGTGCCAGCAGCAAGAGACCCCCTGCTAGTCAACCCCTCCACTTT.

V usage is TRBV30 and J usage is TRBJ1-6; D is possibly TRBD1 (5 bases). V was cut by 2 bases and J by 10 bases, with 18 bases left in between. There are 15 residues in the CDR3. Per germline, CDR1 GTSNPN and CDR2 SVGIG (reference sequence). CDR3 amino acids: CAWSPSNGGRSPLHF. CDR3 DNA sequence: TGTGCCTGGAGTCCATCCAACGGGGGAAGATCACCCCTCCACTTT.

There are a few counts of this clone. The gene calls are TRBV16 and TRBJ1-2, with unresolved D. The CDR3 extends over 12 amino acids. Trimming pared 6 bases from V and 4 bases from J, leaving 9 bases between. From germline, CDR1 is KGHSY and CDR2 FQNENV. The CDR3, as DNA: TGTGCCAGCAGTCTCAATATCTATGGCTACACCTTC. It encodes CASSLNIYGYTF.

CDR3 sequence: CASSYSGANVLTF. The CDR3 DNA sequence: TGTGCCAGCAGTTACTCTGGGGCCAACGTCCTGACTTTC. This chain joins TRBV6-5 and TRBJ2-6; D is ambiguous. The V and J ends lost 0 bases and 3 bases respectively, with 0 bases between them. In germline, CDR1 is MNHEY, CDR2 SVGAGI. The CDR3 loop spans 13 amino acids.

The V gene is TRBV5-1, the J gene TRBJ2-1, with D unclear. Per germline, CDR1 SGHRS and CDR2 YFSETQ. The CDR3 spans 14 residues. The germline V and J ends were trimmed by 1 base and 6 bases, with 11 bases remaining between them. The CDR3 region is CASSLRDGSNEQFF. The CDR3 DNA is TGCGCCAGCAGCTTGAGGGATGGTAGCAATGAGCAGTTCTTC.

The genes are TRBV7-3 and TRBJ2-3; 12 bases map to TRBD2. V gave up 5 bases and J gave up 5 bases; unmatched junction bases: 5. The CDR3 has 15 residues. CDR1 is SGHTA and CDR2 is FQGTGA in the germline V gene. The CDR3 DNA sequence: TGTGCCAGCAGCCCTAGCGGGGGGGCGGTAGATACGCAGTATTTT. It translates to CASSPSGGAVDTQYF. The variable domain in full, completed from reference TRBV7-3 and TRBJ2-3, reads GAGVSQTPSNKVTEKGKYVELRCDPISGHTALYWYRQSLGQGPEFLIYFQGTGAADDSGLPNDRFFAVRPEGSVSTLKIQRTERGDSAVYLCASSPSGGAVDTQYFGPGTRLTVL.

The chain carries TRBV7-2 and TRBJ2-4; the match to TRBD1 covers 7 bases. With V trimmed by 2 bases and J by 6 bases, 7 bases remained unmatched. The CDR3 has 15 amino acids. Germline V gene sequence: CDR1 SGHTA, CDR2 FQGNSA. This CDR3 reads CASSLYRGEGNIQYF. CDR3 nucleotides: TGTGCCAGCAGCTTATACAGGGGTGAGGGAAACATTCAGTACTTC.

CDR3 in DNA: TGCGCCAGCAGCTTGGCCGTCTCTTGGACCTCAGGGGAGACCCAGTACTTC. Amino acid sequence: CASSLAVSWTSGETQYF. V gene TRBV5-1 combines with J gene TRBJ2-5, with D maybe TRBD1 (5 bases). The CDR3 loop spans 17 amino acids. From germline, CDR1 is SGHRS and CDR2 YFSETQ. Trimming took 0 bases from V and 5 from J, leaving 20 bases between them. The whole variable domain, remainder taken from reference TRBV5-1 and TRBJ2-5, is KAGVTQTPRYLIKTRGQQVTLSCSPISGHRSVSWYQQTPGQGLQFLFEYFSETQRNKGNFPGRFSGRQFSNSRSEMNVSTLELGDSALYLCASSLAVSWTSGETQYFGPGTRLLVL.

V usage is TRBV19 and J usage is TRBJ2-5, with D perhaps matching TRBD1 (5 bases). Trimming removed 4 bases at V and 5 bases at J, with 17 bases between. The CDR3 contains 15 residues. The germline V gene encodes CDR1 LNHDA and CDR2 SQIVND (reference sequence). The CDR3 DNA follows: TGTGCCAGTAGTAAATTACCCGTAAAGGGGGAGACCCAGTACTTC. Its protein is CASSKLPVKGETQYF.

The chain is built from TRBV7-9 and TRBJ2-3; the D is unclear. CDR1 and CDR2 (germline): SEHNR, FQNEAQ (reference sequence). V was cut by 3 bases and J by 2 bases, with 12 bases left in between. CDR3 length: 15 residues. The CDR3: CASSFGLTNTDTQYF. CDR3 DNA: TGTGCCAGCAGCTTCGGGCTAACCAACACAGATACGCAGTATTTT.